The present T cell receptor beta chain was sequenced within a study of blood T cell repertoires in COVID-19. The CDR3 has 18 amino acids. Germline V gene lookup returns CDR1 SNHLY and CDR2 FYNNEI. V shed 6 bases and J shed 4 bases, with 25 bases lying between them. Here immunoSEQ multiplex PCR was the method, and the copy in TCRdb shows in-frame clones only, minus some. The sample yields 200,000 to 250,000 clones, about 87% seen once. Sequenced material: peripheral blood. The rearrangement joins TRBV2 to TRBJ1-5; maybe TRBD1 (6 bases). The sequence derives from a woman in her 70s with active or convalescent COVID-19. The CDR3 reads CASSSDATTGLLNQPQHF. In DNA form, the CDR3 reads TGTGCCAGCAGCTCTGACGCTACTACAGGGTTGCTGAATCAGCCCCAGCATTTT.